This T cell receptor (beta chain) was sequenced during a study of T cells in Graves' hyperthyroidism and ophthalmopathy. The CDR3 length is 14 residues. Germline-derived CDR1 and CDR2 are SGHTS and YDEGEE. Trimming at V came to 5 bases and at J to 2 bases, leaving 4 bases not matched to a gene. This clonotype appeared a few times. RNA transcripts were the template for amplifying TCR beta CDR3 regions. In the first-round RT-PCR of the TCR CDR3, the HTBI primer set was used. TCRdb re-derived calls from the multiplex PCR reads in MiXCR, one entry per CDR3 protein. The sample consists of 200,000 to 250,000 distinct CDR3 sequences, over 15% of them appearing once.

The clonotype originates from a man aged 45 to 65 with Graves' hyperthyroidism. The sample was blood. The J gene is TRBJ2-7, the V gene TRBV5-8, with TRBD1 identical over 10 bases. CDR3 coding DNA: TGTGCCAGCAGACAGACAGGGGGCGCCTACGAGCAGTACTTC. Its protein is CASRQTGGAYEQYF.